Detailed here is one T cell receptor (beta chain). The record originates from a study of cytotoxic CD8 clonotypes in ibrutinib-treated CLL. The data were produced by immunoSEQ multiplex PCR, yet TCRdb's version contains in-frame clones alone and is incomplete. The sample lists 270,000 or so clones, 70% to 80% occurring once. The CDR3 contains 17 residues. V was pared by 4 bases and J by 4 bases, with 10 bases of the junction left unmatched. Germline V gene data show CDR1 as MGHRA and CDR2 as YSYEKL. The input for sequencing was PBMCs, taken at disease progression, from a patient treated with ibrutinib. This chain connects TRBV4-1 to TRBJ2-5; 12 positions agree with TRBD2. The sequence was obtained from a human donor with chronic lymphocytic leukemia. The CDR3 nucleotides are TGCGCCAGCAGCCCAAGGACTAGCGGGGCCTTTTTAGAGACCCAGTACTTC. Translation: CASSPRTSGAFLETQYF.